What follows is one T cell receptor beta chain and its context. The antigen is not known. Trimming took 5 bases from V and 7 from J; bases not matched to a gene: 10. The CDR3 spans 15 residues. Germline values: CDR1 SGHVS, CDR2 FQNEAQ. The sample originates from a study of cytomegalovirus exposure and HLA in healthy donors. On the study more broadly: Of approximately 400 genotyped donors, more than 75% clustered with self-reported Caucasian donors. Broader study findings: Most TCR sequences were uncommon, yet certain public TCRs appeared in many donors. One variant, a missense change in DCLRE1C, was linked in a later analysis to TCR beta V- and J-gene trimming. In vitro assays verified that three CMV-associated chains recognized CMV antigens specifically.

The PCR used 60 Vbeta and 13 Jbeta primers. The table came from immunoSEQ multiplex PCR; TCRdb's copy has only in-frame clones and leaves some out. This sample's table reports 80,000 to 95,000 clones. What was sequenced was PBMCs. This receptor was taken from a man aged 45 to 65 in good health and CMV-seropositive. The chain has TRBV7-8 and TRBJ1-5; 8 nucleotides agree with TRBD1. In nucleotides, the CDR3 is TGTGCCAGCAGCCGGCTGACAGGGGTAGGACAGCCCCAGCATTTT. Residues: CASSRLTGVGQPQHF. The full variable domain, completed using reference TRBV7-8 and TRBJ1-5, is GAGVSQSPRYKVAKRGQDVALRCDPISGHVSLFWYQQALGQGPEFLTYFQNEAQLDKSGLPSDRFFAERPEGSVSTLKIQRTQQEDSAVYLCASSRLTGVGQPQHFGDGTRLSIL.